This passage covers 19 T cell receptor beta chains from one sample sequenced in a study of shared clonotypes between healthy human individuals. The method was immunoSEQ multiplex PCR; TCRdb's version includes in-frame clones alone and lacks a portion of them. The sample shows hundreds of thousands of clones, roughly 98% of them seen only once. The naive CD8 subset, CD45RO-negative cells positively selected for CCR7, excluded terminally differentiated effector memory CD45RA+ cells. Sequenced input: naive CD8+ T cells sorted from blood. These receptors were taken from a man aged 25-45 years in good health.

This rearrangement joins TRBV7-9 to TRBJ1-3; D uncertain. In germline, CDR1 is SEHNR, CDR2 FQNEAQ (reference sequence). Trimming took off 5 bases at V and 4 bases at J, with 12 bases between the two ends. This CDR3 comprises 14 residues. Here the CDR3 reads CASSLILRGNTIYF. In DNA, the CDR3 is TGTGCCAGCAGCCTAATACTCAGAGGAAACACCATATATTTT.

The CDR3 coding sequence is TGCGCCAGCCTCGCGGGAGGCTCCAACGAGCAGTTCTTC. Translating gives CASLAGGSNEQFF. The chain combines TRBV5-1 with TRBJ2-1, with 8 bases fitting TRBD2. The ends lost 7 bases at V and 10 bases at J; junction bases unmatched: 10. The length of the CDR3 is 13 residues. Germline V CDR1 and CDR2: SGHRS, YFSETQ.

In its sample, this clone was seen once. This chain joins TRBV28 and TRBJ2-2; 10 bases map to TRBD2. J gave up 3 bases and V 3 bases, and 16 bases lay outside the gene matches. Looked up from germline, CDR1 is MDHEN and CDR2 is SYDVKM. The CDR3 has 20 amino acids. CDR3 region: CASSLNPSELAGWDTGELFF. DNA for the CDR3: TGTGCCAGCAGTTTGAACCCCTCCGAACTAGCGGGATGGGACACCGGGGAGCTGTTTTTT.

The chain has TRBV4-2 and TRBJ2-1, with TRBD2 identical over 8 bases. CDR3 length equals 17 residues. Germline V lookup: CDR1 LGHNA, CDR2 YNFKEQ. Germline trimming cut 6 bases from V and 6 bases from J; bases unmatched to any gene: 16. This chain's CDR3 is CASRGNAGGLLSNEQFF. CDR3 DNA sequence: TGTGCCAGCAGAGGAAATGCGGGAGGCCTTTTGAGCAATGAGCAGTTCTTC.

The chain joins TRBV29-1 to TRBJ2-1, with 9 bases fitting TRBD2. Germline V gene data show CDR1 as SQVTM and CDR2 as ANQGSEA. J was trimmed by 4 bases and V by 6 bases; bases with no gene match: 7. CDR3 size: 14 residues. This CDR3 is CSVVLAGRYNEQFF. The CDR3 DNA reads as TGCAGCGTCGTTCTAGCGGGACGATACAATGAGCAGTTCTTC.

The genes are TRBV7-9 and TRBJ2-6; the D gene is possibly TRBD1 (5 bases). CDR1 and CDR2 from the germline V gene are SEHNR and FQNEAQ (reference sequence). The germline V and J ends were trimmed by 8 bases and 0 bases, with 14 bases remaining between them. CDR3 length equals 16 residues. In DNA form, the CDR3 reads TGTGCCAGCGGCATGTATGACAGCTCTGGGGCCAACGTCCTGACTTTC. Its protein product is CASGMYDSSGANVLTF.

The chain has TRBV5-4 and TRBJ2-5; TRBD1 or TRBD2 may be the D gene (6 bases each). The CDR3 is 16 residues long. In germline, CDR1 is SGHNT, CDR2 YYREEE (reference sequence). V was trimmed by 2 bases and J by 5 bases, leaving 19 bases between them. The CDR3 DNA sequence: TGTGCCAGCAGCTTTAGGGGGGCGGCAGGGGTGGAGACCCAGTACTTC. Encoded protein: CASSFRGAAGVETQYF.

This clone has a single count. The chain couples TRBV27 to TRBJ1-2; 8 nucleotides agree with TRBD1. The CDR3 has 14 residues. The V gene end was trimmed by 7 bases and the J gene end by 3 bases; junction bases not matched to a gene: 7. The germline gives CDR1 MNHEY, CDR2 SMNVEV (reference sequence). The DNA of the CDR3 is TGTGCCAGCAAACCAGGGGGCGAATACTATGGCTACACCTTC. Its translation: CASKPGGEYYGYTF.

The V call is TRBV6-4, the J call TRBJ2-2; TRBD2 might be the D (5 bases). Per the germline V gene, CDR1 is MRHNA and CDR2 is SNTAGT. With 4 bases removed from V and 4 bases from J, the gap between germline ends came to 10 bases. This CDR3 spans 14 amino acids. CDR3 nucleotide sequence: TGTGCCAGCAGTGCCGAGACTACCACCGGGGAGCTGTTTTTT. This encodes CASSAETTTGELFF.

The J gene is TRBJ2-1, the V gene TRBV7-3; 12 bases align to TRBD2. Germline V gene data show CDR1 as SGHTA and CDR2 as FQGTGA. J was trimmed by 8 bases and V by 4 bases; bases with no gene match: 6. CDR3 size: 15 residues. The CDR3 sequence: CASSSGLAGYHEQFF. The CDR3 DNA follows: TGTGCCAGCAGCTCTGGACTAGCGGGATACCATGAGCAGTTCTTC.

The chain joins TRBV5-4 to TRBJ2-3; 13 nucleotides line up with TRBD2. The length of the CDR3 is 17 residues. V dropped 0 bases and J dropped 4; count of bases not matched to a gene: 5. Germline V gene lookup returns CDR1 SGHNT and CDR2 YYREEE (reference sequence). For the CDR3, the DNA is TGTGCCAGCAGCTTGGGACTAGCGGGAGGCGTGGCAGATACGCAGTATTTT. Protein: CASSLGLAGGVADTQYF.

This clone has just one count. The identical CDR3 is also encoded by other nucleotide sequences in the sample. The chain is built from TRBV27 and TRBJ2-7, with 8 positions matching TRBD2. There are 14 residues in the CDR3. The V and J ends lost 4 bases and 2 bases, in that order; junction bases with no gene match: 4. Germline lookup yields CDR1 MNHEY and CDR2 SMNVEV (reference sequence). The CDR3 loop is CASSSLAGPYEQYF. In DNA form, the CDR3 reads TGTGCCAGCAGTTCTCTAGCGGGTCCCTACGAGCAGTACTTC.

The rearrangement uses TRBV18 and TRBJ2-1; weak D call: TRBD2 (5 bases). This CDR3 spans 17 amino acids. Per germline, CDR1 KGHSH and CDR2 LQKENI. The V end was cut by 3 bases, the J end by 2 bases, with 17 bases between. Here the CDR3 reads CASSPDVAGLTYNEQFF. CDR3 bases: TGTGCCAGCTCACCTGACGTTGCGGGCCTTACCTACAATGAGCAGTTCTTC.

This chain joins TRBV10-2 and TRBJ2-7; D gene uncertain. The germline V gene encodes CDR1 WSHSY and CDR2 SAAADI. Trimming stripped 6 bases from V and 0 bases from J, with 27 bases between. The CDR3 has 19 amino acids. The CDR3 spells CASSAWTVGGTTSSYEQYF. In DNA form, the CDR3 reads TGCGCCAGCAGCGCCTGGACGGTCGGCGGAACTACGAGCTCCTACGAGCAGTACTTC.

This clone was seen a single time. At the DNA level, this CDR3 is encoded by other sequences in the same sample as well. This rearrangement joins TRBV9 to TRBJ2-3; perhaps TRBD1 as D (5 bases). Germline CDR1 is SGDLS and CDR2 is YYNGEE. V lost 0 bases and J 1 base, leaving 9 bases between the germline ends. The CDR3 is 15 residues long. The CDR3 DNA is TGTGCCAGCAGCGTAGAGGGGTCGGGCACAGATACGCAGTATTTT. Protein sequence: CASSVEGSGTDTQYF. The full variable domain, completed using reference TRBV9 and TRBJ2-3, is DSGVTQTPKHLITATGQRVTLRCSPRSGDLSVYWYQQSLDQGLQFLIQYYNGEERAKGNILERFSAQQFPDLHSELNLSSLELGDSALYFCASSVEGSGTDTQYFGPGTRLTVL.

The chain is built from TRBV7-8 and TRBJ2-7; D not resolved. There are 13 residues in the CDR3. Trimming removed 5 bases at V and 6 bases at J, with 14 bases between. CDR1 SGHVS and CDR2 FQNEAQ come from the germline V gene. The CDR3 here is CASSPRSSPEQYF. For the CDR3, the DNA is TGTGCCAGCAGCCCCCGTTCTTCCCCCGAGCAGTACTTC.

This clone was observed once. This chain links TRBV5-1 with TRBJ2-1; 11 bases map to TRBD2. The germline gives CDR1 SGHRS, CDR2 YFSETQ. The CDR3 sequence is 15 residues long. The V gene end was trimmed by 4 bases and the J gene end by 3 bases; junction bases not matched to a gene: 3. The DNA for the CDR3 is TGCGCCAGCAGCGTCGGGACTAGCGGCTACAATGAGCAGTTCTTC. Its protein is CASSVGTSGYNEQFF.

The V gene is TRBV5-4, the J gene TRBJ2-7; D may be TRBD2 (6 bases). Germline CDR1 SGHNT, CDR2 YYREEE (reference sequence). Between the trimmed V and J ends, which lost 1 base and 2 bases, there was a span of 10 bases. The CDR3 is 14 amino acids. The CDR3 sequence is CASSLWRGPYEQYF. In DNA, the CDR3 is TGTGCCAGCAGCTTGTGGCGGGGTCCCTACGAGCAGTACTTC.

This rearrangement joins TRBV19 to TRBJ1-1, with TRBD1 as a possible D gene (6 bases). The CDR3 is made up of 15 amino acids. V lost 2 bases, J lost 3 bases, and 13 bases lay in between. Per germline, CDR1 LNHDA and CDR2 SQIVND (reference sequence). The CDR3: CASSIFHRADTEAFF. CDR3 DNA: TGTGCCAGTAGTATATTCCACAGGGCGGACACTGAAGCTTTCTTT.